Below, one T cell receptor (beta chain) is given with its context. Its antigen is unidentified. 5'RACE primed from the constant segment yielded TCR alpha and TCR beta cDNA libraries bearing sample barcodes and UMIs. In TCRdb, the 5' RACE reads were re-called with MiXCR into one record per CDR3 protein. The sample consists of hundreds of thousands of distinct CDR3 sequences, about 15% of them appearing once. This record belongs to a study of T-cell memory formation after mild COVID-19. At the level of the study: Clusters of TCRs were largely donor specific.

Findings and limits, study-wide: CD4+ contracting clones were found mainly in CM and EM, and CD8+ ones in EMRA. The pre-infection memory compartment contained some responding clones, suggesting cross-reactive memory joined.

The clonotype originates from a man between 18 and 35 years old who had mild COVID-19 (a few samples of this study predate the infection). Cell type and time point are not known. Sequencing used PBMCs or a T cell subset sorted from them (not recorded which).

The CDR3 protein is CASSYDTSYGYTF. The CDR3 DNA is TGTGCCAGCAGTTACGACACCAGCTATGGCTACACCTTC. The V and J genes are TRBV6-5 and TRBJ1-2; D is unresolved. V shed 2 bases and J shed 4 bases, with 8 bases lying between them. Germline-derived CDR1 and CDR2 are MNHEY and SVGAGI. The CDR3 length is 13 residues.